This TCR beta chain was sequenced for a study of T cells in Graves' hyperthyroidism and ophthalmopathy. Study outcomes and limitations: Among thyroid clonotypes expanded above 0.001, most also appeared in blood. Ophthalmopathy got predicted by the model a median about six months before its onset.

Based on clinical symptoms, serum thyroxine and TRAb, thyroid ultrasound and orbital computed tomography, diagnoses were reached. Amplified TCR beta CDR3 regions derived from RNA transcripts. HTBI primers were employed in a first-round RT-PCR of the TCR CDR3. From the multiplex PCR reads, TCRdb called clonotypes with MiXCR, one entry per CDR3 protein. The sample contains approximately 560,000 distinct CDR3 sequences, around 46% of which appear only once. This clonotype was observed at least ten times. Its antigen is as yet unknown. Sequencing used peripheral blood or thyroid tissue (not recorded which). This TCR was sampled from a woman between 18 and 29 years old with Graves' hyperthyroidism.

This chain's CDR3 is CAISDWETQYF. In nucleotides, the CDR3 is TGTGCCATCAGTGACTGGGAGACCCAGTACTTC. This sequence joins TRBV10-3 and TRBJ2-5, with D unclear. Germline loops: CDR1 ENHRY, CDR2 SYGVKD. The CDR3 totals 11 residues. Trimming cost V 3 bases and J 5 bases, with 4 bases left between them.